Below, 19 T cell receptor beta chains from the same sample are listed, as sequenced in a study of T cells in Graves' hyperthyroidism and ophthalmopathy. TCR beta CDR3 regions were amplified from RNA. The HTBI primer set served for first-round RT-PCR of the TCR CDR3. TCRdb processed the multiplex PCR reads anew with MiXCR; each CDR3 protein has one entry. The sample comprises approximately 630,000 distinct CDR3 sequences, about 16% of which are singletons, and over 3.5% rests with the top ten. Material for sequencing was blood. Receptor source: a woman in her 30s with Graves' hyperthyroidism.

This clonotype was observed a handful of times. This rearrangement joins TRBV7-3 to TRBJ2-3; 10 bases agree with TRBD2. This CDR3 region has 17 residues. The V and J ends lost 5 bases and 0 bases, in that order; junction bases with no gene match: 8. The germline V gene has CDR1 SGHTA and CDR2 FQGTGA. CDR3 sequence reads: CASSRDLAGESTDTQYF. The CDR3 DNA reads as TGTGCCAGCAGCCGAGACCTAGCGGGAGAAAGCACAGATACGCAGTATTTT.

This clonotype has just a few counts. The chain combines TRBV28 with TRBJ2-7, with D possibly TRBD2 on 5 matching bases. V was shortened by 11 bases and J by 2 bases, with 10 bases between the two germline ends. This CDR3 contains 11 residues. Looked up from germline, CDR1 is MDHEN and CDR2 is SYDVKM. The CDR3 loop is CAGTGTYEQYF. In DNA form, the CDR3 reads TGTGCCGGCACGGGAACCTACGAGCAGTACTTC. The whole variable domain, filled in from reference TRBV28 and TRBJ2-7, reads DVKVTQSSRYLVKRTGEKVFLECVQDMDHENMFWYRQDPGLGLRLIYFSYDVKMKEKGDIPEGYSVSREKKERFSLILESASTNQTSMYLCAGTGTYEQYFGPGTRLTVT.

This chain uses TRBV5-1 with TRBJ1-6; D unresolved. The germline gives CDR1 SGHRS, CDR2 YFSETQ. CDR3 length: 18 amino acids. V lost 0 bases to trimming and J lost 3 bases, with 16 bases between them. The CDR3 reads CASSLVPTAGIYNSPLHF. The CDR3, as DNA: TGCGCCAGCAGCTTGGTCCCAACCGCGGGGATCTATAATTCACCCCTCCACTTT. Together with reference TRBV5-1 and TRBJ1-6, the CDR3 gives the full variable domain: KAGVTQTPRYLIKTRGQQVTLSCSPISGHRSVSWYQQTPGQGLQFLFEYFSETQRNKGNFPGRFSGRQFSNSRSEMNVSTLELGDSALYLCASSLVPTAGIYNSPLHFGNGTRLTVT.

There are many counts of this clonotype. The rearrangement uses TRBV7-9 and TRBJ1-2; D perhaps matches TRBD1 (6 bases). Germline CDR1 and CDR2: SEHNR and FQNEAQ (reference sequence). V gave up 0 bases and J gave up 10 bases, with 12 bases separating them. The CDR3 is 13 amino acids. DNA of the CDR3: TGTGCCAGCAGCTTAGCTGGACAGCGTGACTACACCTTC. This gives the protein CASSLAGQRDYTF.

A few counts support this clonotype. The rearrangement links TRBV20-1 to TRBJ2-5, with D unresolved. CDR3 length: 14 residues. CDR1 is DFQATT, CDR2 SNEGSKA, per germline (reference sequence). V lost 3 bases and J lost 2, with 13 bases in between. The CDR3 coding sequence is TGCAGTGCTAGTAGCTATGGGAAACAAGAGACCCAGTACTTC. This gives the protein CSASSYGKQETQYF.

This clonotype appeared a few times. This chain uses TRBV5-1 with TRBJ1-2; D remains ambiguous. This CDR3 is 15 amino acids long. CDR1 is SGHRS and CDR2 is YFSETQ in the germline V gene. V was shortened by 6 bases and J by 6 bases, with 21 bases between the two germline ends. The CDR3 sequence is CASTDLTDGLNGYTF. Here the CDR3 DNA reads TGCGCCAGCACCGATTTAACAGACGGATTGAATGGCTACACCTTC. Together with reference TRBV5-1 and TRBJ1-2, the CDR3 gives the full variable domain: KAGVTQTPRYLIKTRGQQVTLSCSPISGHRSVSWYQQTPGQGLQFLFEYFSETQRNKGNFPGRFSGRQFSNSRSEMNVSTLELGDSALYLCASTDLTDGLNGYTFGSGTRLTVV.

This clonotype has a count of ten or more. The rearrangement links TRBV11-1 to TRBJ1-4; 7 bases line up with TRBD1. J gave up 8 bases and V 5 bases, and 5 bases lay outside the gene matches. Germline V gene sequence: CDR1 SGHAT, CDR2 FQDESV (reference sequence). The CDR3 runs 13 residues. The CDR3 coding sequence is TGTGCCAGCAGCGAGGGGGCGCGGGAAAAACTGTTTTTT. This codes for CASSEGAREKLFF.

This clonotype was counted many times. This chain joins TRBV2 and TRBJ2-7; 9 bases line up with TRBD2. This CDR3 has 13 residues. The J segment lost 5 bases and the V segment lost 11 bases, leaving 10 bases of the junction unmatched. From germline, CDR1 is SNHLY and CDR2 FYNNEI. The CDR3 here is CAGSGRKENEQYF. The CDR3 bases are TGTGCCGGAAGCGGGAGGAAGGAGAACGAGCAGTACTTC.

This clonotype was recorded many times. The chain combines TRBV2 with TRBJ2-5; possibly TRBD1 for D (5 bases). Trimming removed 3 bases at V and 5 bases at J, with 19 bases between. CDR3 length: 16 amino acids. Germline CDR1 is SNHLY and CDR2 is FYNNEI. The CDR3 reads CASSESVGVVAETQYF. The CDR3 DNA is TGTGCCAGCAGTGAGTCAGTAGGGGTCGTCGCGGAGACCCAGTACTTC.

There are a few counts of this clonotype. This chain uses TRBV5-4 with TRBJ2-5; 13 nucleotides agree with TRBD2. Trimming removed 4 bases from V and 0 bases from J; junction bases left unmatched: 3. Germline assignment: CDR1 SGHNT and CDR2 YYREEE (reference sequence). The CDR3 is 16 residues long. CDR3 sequence: CASSRTSGGHQETQYF. CDR3 sequence (DNA): TGTGCCAGCAGCCGGACTAGCGGGGGACACCAAGAGACCCAGTACTTC.

This clonotype was counted between two and nine times. In nucleotides, the CDR3 is TGTGCCAGCAGGTCGGGGTACTATGGCTACACCTTC. It yields the protein CASRSGYYGYTF. The chain recombines TRBV6-1 with TRBJ1-2; D remains unclear. Trimming took off 6 bases at V and 3 bases at J, with 8 bases between the two ends. Germline V gene data show CDR1 as MNHNS and CDR2 as SASEGT. The CDR3 runs 12 residues.

This clonotype was found many times. The chain joins TRBV28 to TRBJ2-7, with TRBD1 matching over 7 bases. The germline V gene encodes CDR1 MDHEN and CDR2 SYDVKM. V was clipped by 4 bases and J by 1 base; unmatched bases: 4. The CDR3 is made up of 14 amino acids. The CDR3 region is CASSSHRGSYEQYF. The CDR3 bases are TGTGCCAGCAGTTCCCACAGGGGTTCCTACGAGCAGTACTTC.

The chain uses TRBV19 and TRBJ2-3; a weak D match, TRBD2 (6 bases). CDR3 length: 14 residues. CDR1 LNHDA and CDR2 SQIVND come from the germline V gene (reference sequence). V was pared by 6 bases and J by 6 bases, with 16 bases between. The CDR3 DNA follows: TGTGCCAGTAGCCCGCGGGAAGGGGCGGATACGCAGTATTTT. It translates to CASSPREGADTQYF.

The rearrangement joins TRBV7-6 to TRBJ2-1; D remains unclear. V dropped 2 bases and J dropped 4 bases, with 15 bases sitting between them. The CDR3 contains 16 residues. Germline-derived CDR1 and CDR2 are SGHVS and FNYEAQ. The CDR3 DNA sequence: TGTGCCAGCAGCTTACTAGGGCTCGATAGATACAATGAGCAGTTCTTC. This encodes CASSLLGLDRYNEQFF.

The CDR3 here is CSAAPVADTQYF. For the CDR3, the DNA is TGCAGTGCCGCTCCGGTTGCAGATACGCAGTATTTT. This chain links TRBV20-1 with TRBJ2-3; D uncertain. V was clipped by 6 bases and J by 4 bases, with 11 bases between them. The CDR3 is 12 amino acids. Germline CDR1 DFQATT, CDR2 SNEGSKA (reference sequence).

This clonotype was counted ten times or more. The chain employs TRBV20-1 and TRBJ2-5, with TRBD2 identical over 14 bases. CDR3 size: 16 residues. Trimming cost V 5 bases and J 1 base; bases outside gene matches: 6. The germline V gene has CDR1 DFQATT and CDR2 SNEGSKA (reference sequence). The CDR3 is CSAPRTSGRTQETQYF. The CDR3 DNA reads as TGCAGTGCTCCCCGGACTAGCGGGAGGACCCAAGAGACCCAGTACTTC.

This clonotype was recorded many times. This chain joins TRBV24-1 and TRBJ2-3, with 7 bases matching TRBD1. Germline trimming cut 4 bases from V and 0 bases from J; bases unmatched to any gene: 3. This CDR3 is built from 15 residues. Germline values: CDR1 KGHDR, CDR2 SFDVKD. For the CDR3, the DNA is TGTGCCACCAGTGAAGGGGGCGGAAGCACAGATACGCAGTATTTT. This translates into CATSEGGGSTDTQYF.

The V and J genes are TRBV13 and TRBJ2-5; possible D gene TRBD1, 6 bases. Germline assignment: CDR1 PRHDT and CDR2 FYEKMQ (reference sequence). The CDR3 is 17 amino acids. With 6 bases removed from V and 0 bases from J, the gap between germline ends came to 20 bases. For the CDR3, the DNA is TGTGCCAGCAGTCCCACAGGGAGTAAAGGCAACCAAGAGACCCAGTACTTC. Translating it yields CASSPTGSKGNQETQYF. Variable domain in full (rest from reference TRBV13 and TRBJ2-5): AAGVIQSPRHLIKEKRETATLKCYPIPRHDTVYWYQQGPGQDPQFLISFYEKMQSDKGSIPDRFSAQQFSDYHSELNMSSLELGDSALYFCASSPTGSKGNQETQYFGPGTRLLVL.

This clonotype was observed at least ten times. The rearrangement joins TRBV5-1 to TRBJ1-1, with D unresolved. Deletions cut 4 bases from V and 3 bases from J, with 22 bases between. Germline CDR1 SGHRS, CDR2 YFSETQ. The CDR3 runs to 17 residues. The CDR3 loop is CASSKGATTPGDTEAFF. CDR3 bases: TGCGCCAGCAGCAAAGGAGCCACCACCCCCGGGGACACTGAAGCTTTCTTT. Based on the CDR3 plus reference TRBV5-1 and TRBJ1-1, the full variable domain is KAGVTQTPRYLIKTRGQQVTLSCSPISGHRSVSWYQQTPGQGLQFLFEYFSETQRNKGNFPGRFSGRQFSNSRSEMNVSTLELGDSALYLCASSKGATTPGDTEAFFGQGTRLTVV.